The entry below gives a single TCR beta chain sequence along with its context. The antigen remains unidentified. Being one base from a much bigger clone, this may be a read error. The conserved phenylalanine or tryptophan normally closing the CDR3 is absent here, so this likely arose from a read error. V was cut by 2 bases and J by 0 bases, with 11 bases left in between. The germline gives CDR1 LGHNA, CDR2 YSLEER. The CDR3 is 15 amino acids. TCR beta VDJ and CDR3 were profiled, and genomic DNA was the template. Using its own MiXCR run on the reads, TCRdb lists one record per CDR3 protein. The sample records 200,000 to 250,000 distinct CDR3 sequences, around 43% being singletons. All patients picked for sequencing had shown, by flow cytometry, an expansion of CD8+CD57+ cells. The enrolled patients all had severe acquired aplastic anemia. None of the patients had been given any therapy when their blood was sampled.

The data derive from a study of CD8+CD57+ T cells in acquired aplastic anemia. Study-wide background: Sorting CD4+ and CD8+ cells gave DNA averaging approximately 3 ug.

Study conclusions and caveats: Researchers reported that CD8+ Simpson's diversity was not significantly different in patients versus controls.

This chain links TRBV4-3 with TRBJ2-7; D is unresolved. The source material was sorted CD4+, CD8+, or CD8+CD57+ T cells (not recorded which) from PBMCs. The clonotype was recovered from a human donor with aplastic anemia. The CDR3 reads CASSQMVLSSYEQYL. CDR3 nucleotides: TGCGCCAGCAGCCAAATGGTGCTAAGCTCCTACGAGCAGTACCTC.